This T cell receptor (beta chain) appears in the sequencing data of a study of blood T cell repertoires in COVID-19. Across the whole study: The analysed material was cDNA or gDNA that came from T cells, B-cell-depleted T cells, or PBMCs.

In the source study's methods: Estimation of nucleated cell counts relied on the amplification of reference gene primers. TCRdb's table, derived via immunoSEQ multiplex PCR, lists solely in-frame clones and lacks some. V and J calls and clone size are copied from that table; D and trimming were computed from the DNA. The sample shows approximately 150,000 clones, roughly 88% of them seen only once. This CDR3 is built from 14 residues. Deletions cut 3 bases from V and 2 bases from J, with 14 bases between. Germline values: CDR1 GTSNPN, CDR2 SVGIG (reference sequence). This clone was detected only once.

The source is a human donor in a cohort sampled during active COVID-19. The sample consisted of peripheral blood. V usage is TRBV30 and J usage is TRBJ2-7, with a weak D call TRBD2 (6 bases). CDR3: CAWRTEGTPYEQYF. CDR3 nucleotides: TGTGCCTGGAGGACCGAAGGGACTCCCTACGAGCAGTACTTC.